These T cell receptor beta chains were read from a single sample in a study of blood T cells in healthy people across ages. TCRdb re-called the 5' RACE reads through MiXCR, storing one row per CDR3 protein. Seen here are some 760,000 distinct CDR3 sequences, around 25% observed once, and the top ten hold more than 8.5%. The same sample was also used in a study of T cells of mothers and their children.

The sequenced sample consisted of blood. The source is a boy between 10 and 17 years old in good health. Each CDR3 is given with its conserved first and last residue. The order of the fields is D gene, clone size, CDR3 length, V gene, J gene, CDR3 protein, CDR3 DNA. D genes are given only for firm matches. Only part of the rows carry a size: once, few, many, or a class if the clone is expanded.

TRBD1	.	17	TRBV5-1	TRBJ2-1	CASSVGDSTSSYNEQFF	TGCGCCAGCAGCGTTGGGGACAGTACAAGCTCCTACAATGAGCAGTTCTTC
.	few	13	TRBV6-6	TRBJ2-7	CASSYLLAYEQYF	TGTGCCAGCAGTTACTTATTAGCCTACGAGCAGTACTTC
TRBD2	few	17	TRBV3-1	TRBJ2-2	CASSRTSGSKGTGELFF	TGTGCCAGCAGCCGGACTAGCGGGAGTAAAGGCACCGGGGAGCTGTTTTTT
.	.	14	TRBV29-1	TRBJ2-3	CSVESRGRTDTQYF	TGCAGCGTTGAATCGCGGGGGCGCACAGATACGCAGTATTTT
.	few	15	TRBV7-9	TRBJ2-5	CASSSEDRPFETQYF	TGTGCCAGCAGCTCCGAAGACAGGCCCTTTGAGACCCAGTACTTC
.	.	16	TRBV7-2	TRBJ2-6	CASSTRRVSGANVLTF	TGTGCCAGCAGCACAAGAAGGGTGTCAGGGGCCAACGTCCTGACTTTC
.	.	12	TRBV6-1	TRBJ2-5	CAGRKRRETQYF	TGTGCCGGCAGAAAGCGGCGAGAGACCCAGTACTTC
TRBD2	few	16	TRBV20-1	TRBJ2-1	CSALKAGLAVLNEQFF	TGCAGTGCTCTGAAGGCGGGACTAGCGGTTTTAAATGAGCAGTTCTTC
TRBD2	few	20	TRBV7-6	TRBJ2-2	CASSLRVPGTSGRKAGELFF	TGTGCCAGCAGCTTAAGGGTCCCCGGGACTAGCGGGCGGAAGGCCGGGGAGCTGTTTTTT
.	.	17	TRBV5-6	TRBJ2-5	CASSLGLGGGLQETQYF	TGTGCCAGCAGCTTGGGTCTTGGGGGGGGCCTCCAAGAGACCCAGTACTTC
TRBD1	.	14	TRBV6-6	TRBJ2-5	CASEGQPLQETQYF	TGTGCCAGCGAGGGACAGCCCCTACAAGAGACCCAGTACTTC
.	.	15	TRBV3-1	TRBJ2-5	CASSPVGTEQETQYF	TGTGCCAGCAGCCCAGTCGGGACCGAGCAAGAGACCCAGTACTTC
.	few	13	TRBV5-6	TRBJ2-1	CASSRGVYNEQFF	TGTGCCAGCAGCCGAGGAGTATACAATGAGCAGTTCTTC
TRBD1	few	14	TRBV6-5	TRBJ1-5	CASSTGQGSQPQHF	TGTGCCAGCAGTACCGGACAGGGCAGCCAGCCCCAGCATTTT
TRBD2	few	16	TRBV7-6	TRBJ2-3	CASSPVDGGYMDTQYF	TGTGCCAGCAGCCCGGTAGACGGGGGGTATATGGATACGCAGTATTTT
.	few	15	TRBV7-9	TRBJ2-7	CASSNEVLTNYEQYF	TGTGCCAGCAGCAATGAAGTACTAACCAACTACGAGCAGTACTTC
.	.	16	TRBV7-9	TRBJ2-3	CASLGTAGRRTDTQYF	TGTGCCAGCCTAGGAACAGCGGGTCGGCGAACAGATACGCAGTATTTT
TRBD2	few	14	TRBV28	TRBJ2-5	CASSSTGLAETQYF	TGTGCCAGCAGTTCAACGGGACTAGCGGAGACCCAGTACTTC
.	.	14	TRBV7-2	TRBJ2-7	CASSLVLRGHEQYF	TGTGCCAGCAGCTTAGTCCTCAGGGGCCACGAGCAGTACTTC
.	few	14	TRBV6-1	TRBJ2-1	CASKGWSSYNEQFF	TGTGCCAGCAAGGGGTGGAGCTCCTACAATGAGCAGTTCTTC
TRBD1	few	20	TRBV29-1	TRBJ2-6	CSVAGTPTGGDNHGANVLTF	TGCAGCGTCGCCGGGACACCAACAGGGGGCGACAATCATGGGGCCAACGTCCTGACTTTC
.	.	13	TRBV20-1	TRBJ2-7	CSAYRDSSYEQYF	TGCAGTGCTTACCGGGACTCGTCCTACGAGCAGTACTTC
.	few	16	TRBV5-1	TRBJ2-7	CASSPDAGTHLYEQYF	TGCGCCAGCAGCCCGGATGCCGGGACACATCTCTACGAGCAGTACTTC
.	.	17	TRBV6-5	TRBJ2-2	CASSLFGRLPGTGELFF	TGTGCCAGCAGTTTGTTCGGCAGACTCCCAGGGACCGGGGAGCTGTTTTTT
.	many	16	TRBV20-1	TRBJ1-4	CSARVAGATDNEKLFF	TGCAGTGCTAGAGTGGCAGGGGCAACTGATAATGAAAAACTGTTTTTT
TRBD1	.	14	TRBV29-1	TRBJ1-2	CSVARQGIIGGYTF	TGCAGCGTTGCCCGACAGGGAATCATCGGTGGCTACACCTTC
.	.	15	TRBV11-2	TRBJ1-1	CASSSRGGAGNEAFF	TGTGCCAGCAGCTCTAGGGGGGGCGCGGGAAATGAAGCTTTCTTT
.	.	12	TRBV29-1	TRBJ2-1	CSVAIVSNEQFF	TGCAGCGTCGCCATAGTCAGCAATGAGCAGTTCTTC
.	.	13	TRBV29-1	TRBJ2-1	CSTRVSSYNEQFF	TGCAGTACTAGGGTGTCCTCCTACAATGAGCAGTTCTTC
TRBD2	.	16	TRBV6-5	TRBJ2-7	CASSYSSGTNSYEQYF	TGTGCCAGCAGTTACTCCTCCGGGACTAACTCCTACGAGCAGTACTTC
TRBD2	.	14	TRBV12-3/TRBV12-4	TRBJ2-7	CASSQSSGSYEQYF	TGCGCCAGCAGTCAGAGTAGCGGGAGCTACGAGCAGTACTTC
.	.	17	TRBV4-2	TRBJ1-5	CASSQDLRSPGNQPQHF	TGTGCCAGCAGCCAAGATCTTAGATCCCCGGGCAATCAGCCCCAGCATTTT
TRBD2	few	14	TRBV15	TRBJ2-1	CATSLGLALNEQFF	TGTGCCACCAGCCTAGGACTAGCGCTGAATGAGCAGTTCTTC
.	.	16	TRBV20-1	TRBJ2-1	CSARDPLRPPYNEQFF	TGCAGTGCTAGAGATCCTTTACGCCCGCCTTACAATGAGCAGTTCTTC
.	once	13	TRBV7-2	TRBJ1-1	CASGLALGTEAFF	TGTGCCAGCGGCTTAGCGCTGGGAACTGAAGCTTTCTTT
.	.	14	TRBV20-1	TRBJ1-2	CSASQPGTDYGYTF	TGCAGTGCTAGCCAACCCGGGACGGACTATGGCTACACCTTC
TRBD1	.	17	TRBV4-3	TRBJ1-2	CASSQDRGGEDSYGYTF	TGCGCCAGCAGCCAAGATCGAGGGGGCGAGGATAGCTATGGCTACACCTTC
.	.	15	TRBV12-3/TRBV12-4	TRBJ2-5	CASSFSASSQETQYF	TGTGCCAGCAGTTTTTCCGCATCCTCTCAAGAGACCCAGTACTTC
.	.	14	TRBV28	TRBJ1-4	CASSLGGLDEKLFF	TGTGCCAGCAGTTTGGGGGGCCTCGATGAAAAACTGTTTTTT
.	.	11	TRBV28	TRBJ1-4	CASSSGGKLFF	TGTGCCAGCTCCTCCGGGGGAAAACTGTTTTTT
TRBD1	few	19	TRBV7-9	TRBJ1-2	CASSLSPGQGSTEKDGYTF	TGTGCCAGCAGCTTGAGTCCGGGACAGGGATCTACCGAAAAGGATGGCTACACCTTC
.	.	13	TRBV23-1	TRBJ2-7	CASSQFGVYEQYF	TGCGCCAGCAGTCAATTCGGCGTATACGAGCAGTACTTC
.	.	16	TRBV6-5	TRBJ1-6	CASSSRPRSPSIPLHF	TGTGCCAGCAGTTCCCGACCGCGGTCCCCAAGTATCCCCCTCCACTTT
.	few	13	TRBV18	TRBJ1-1	CASSTQANTEAFF	TGTGCCAGCTCAACTCAGGCGAACACTGAAGCTTTCTTT
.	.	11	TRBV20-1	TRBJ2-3	CSAGRSDTQYF	TGCAGTGCTGGCAGATCTGATACGCAGTATTTT
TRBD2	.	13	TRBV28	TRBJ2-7	CASSLGDYYEQYF	TGTGCCAGCAGTTTGGGGGACTACTACGAGCAGTACTTC
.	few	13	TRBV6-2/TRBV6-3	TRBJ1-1	CASRVDLNTEAFF	TGTGCCAGCAGGGTCGATTTGAACACTGAAGCTTTCTTT
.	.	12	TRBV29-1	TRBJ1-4	CSVEDRNEKLFF	TGCAGCGTTGAAGACAGAAATGAAAAACTGTTTTTT
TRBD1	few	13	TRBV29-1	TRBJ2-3	CSGDRGYTDTQYF	TGCAGCGGAGACAGGGGTTACACAGATACGCAGTATTTT
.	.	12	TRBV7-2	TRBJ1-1	CASNPGGTEAFF	TGTGCCAGCAACCCGGGGGGCACTGAAGCTTTCTTT
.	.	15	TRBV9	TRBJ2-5	CASSVVGTTQETQYF	TGTGCCAGCAGCGTAGTGGGGACAACCCAAGAGACCCAGTACTTC
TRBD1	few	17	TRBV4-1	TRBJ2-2	CASSQDAQGASTGELFF	TGCGCCAGCAGCCAAGATGCACAGGGGGCGAGCACCGGGGAGCTGTTTTTT
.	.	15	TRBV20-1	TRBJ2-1	CSARDPASSYNEQFF	TGCAGTGCTAGAGATCCGGCGAGCTCCTACAATGAGCAGTTCTTC
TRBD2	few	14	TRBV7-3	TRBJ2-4	CASSWRGGLDIQYF	TGTGCCAGCAGCTGGCGGGGGGGCTTAGACATTCAGTACTTC
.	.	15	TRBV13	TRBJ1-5	CASSSRTESNQPQHF	TGTGCCAGCAGCTCCAGGACCGAGAGCAATCAGCCCCAGCATTTT